These 15 T cell receptor beta chains came from one sample sequenced in a study of cytomegalovirus exposure and HLA in healthy donors. Profiled with immunoSEQ multiplex PCR; TCRdb holds only in-frame clones, not every one. Here the sample spans about 190,000 clones, about 84% being singletons. Sequences were obtained from PBMCs. These receptors all come from a woman aged 18 to 35 in good health and CMV-seronegative.

The chain links TRBV7-9 to TRBJ2-1, with D possibly being TRBD1 (5 bases). From germline, CDR1 is SEHNR and CDR2 FQNEAQ (reference sequence). The CDR3 is made up of 13 amino acids. Trimming shortened V by 5 bases and J by 4 bases, and 9 bases separated the two germline ends. The CDR3 is CASSHDSYNEQFF. CDR3 in DNA: TGTGCCAGCAGCCACGACAGTTACAATGAGCAGTTCTTC.

The CDR3 loop is CASRKTGGSYNSPLHF. The CDR3 DNA follows: TGTGCCAGCAGAAAAACAGGGGGCTCCTATAATTCACCCCTCCACTTT. The chain has TRBV2 and TRBJ1-6; 8 positions match TRBD1. Germline V CDR1 and CDR2: SNHLY, FYNNEI. V shed 6 bases and J 0 bases; nucleotides not matched to a gene: 4. The CDR3 consists of 16 residues. The complete variable domain, with remaining parts taken from reference TRBV2 and TRBJ1-6, reads EPEVTQTPSHQVTQMGQEVILRCVPISNHLYFYWYRQILGQKVEFLVSFYNNEISEKSEIFDDQFSVERPDGSNFTLKIRSTKLEDSAMYFCASRKTGGSYNSPLHFGNGTRLTVT.

This clone was recorded once. V and J are TRBV11-2 and TRBJ2-1; 12 bases are a match to TRBD2. Germline V gene sequence: CDR1 SGHAT, CDR2 FQNNGV. Germline trimming cut 5 bases from V and 0 bases from J; bases unmatched to any gene: 8. The CDR3 contains 18 residues. CDR3 in amino acids: CASSPGLAGVSSYNEQFF. CDR3 bases: TGTGCCAGCAGCCCGGGACTAGCGGGCGTAAGCTCCTACAATGAGCAGTTCTTC.

This sequence joins TRBV2 and TRBJ1-5; D gene unclear. There are 12 residues in the CDR3. Trimming stripped 1 base from V and 9 bases from J, with 7 bases between. Looked up from germline, CDR1 is SNHLY and CDR2 is FYNNEI. This CDR3 reads CASSEGPGPQHF. For the CDR3, the DNA is TGTGCCAGCAGTGAAGGTCCCGGGCCCCAGCATTTT.

The chain employs TRBV7-6 and TRBJ1-3; D unclear. The V end lost 4 bases, the J end lost 7 bases, and 14 bases lay between the germline ends. Germline loops: CDR1 SGHVS, CDR2 FNYEAQ. This CDR3 is 14 amino acids long. The CDR3 protein is CASSYRHEPNTIYF. The CDR3 nucleotides read TGTGCCAGCAGCTATCGTCACGAGCCGAACACCATATATTTT.

This clone occurred once. This chain joins TRBV7-9 and TRBJ2-7; D is perhaps TRBD1 (6 bases). The V end was cut by 5 bases, the J end by 6 bases, with 17 bases between. This CDR3 contains 14 residues. Germline CDR1 and CDR2: SEHNR and FQNEAQ (reference sequence). The CDR3 DNA is TGTGCCAGCAGCCCCCCGCAGGGGACGAGCGAGCAGTACTTC. Amino acid sequence: CASSPPQGTSEQYF.

V and J are TRBV27 and TRBJ1-2; 9 nucleotides align to TRBD1. Germline values: CDR1 MNHEY, CDR2 SMNVEV (reference sequence). The CDR3 has 15 amino acids. V lost 5 bases, J lost 5 bases, and 9 bases stayed unmatched. CDR3 nucleotides: TGTGCCAGCAGTCCGAACAGGGGGCTTCGGTATGGCTACACCTTC. It translates to CASSPNRGLRYGYTF.

The V and J genes are TRBV5-1 and TRBJ2-2; D remains unclear. Germline values: CDR1 SGHRS, CDR2 YFSETQ. The CDR3 runs to 17 residues. The ends were cut back, 0 bases at V and 0 bases at J, with 12 bases in the middle. Here the CDR3 reads CASSLAPRVTNTGELFF. CDR3 nucleotides: TGCGCCAGCAGCTTGGCCCCGCGAGTTACGAACACCGGGGAGCTGTTTTTT.

The V and J genes are TRBV6-1 and TRBJ1-4, with D unclear. In germline, CDR1 is MNHNS, CDR2 SASEGT. This CDR3 has 14 residues. The V end lost 7 bases, the J end lost 7 bases, and 16 bases lay between the germline ends. The chain's CDR3 is CASTGWQGGEKLFF. Here the CDR3 DNA reads TGTGCCAGCACCGGGTGGCAAGGCGGTGAAAAACTGTTTTTT.

The chain carries TRBV11-2 and TRBJ2-5; D possibly corresponds to TRBD2 (5 bases). V lost 1 base and J lost 5, with 11 bases in between. CDR3 length: 14 residues. The V gene's germline CDR1 is SGHAT and CDR2 FQNNGV. The CDR3 reads CASSLVPGGETQYF. CDR3 DNA: TGTGCCAGCAGCTTAGTCCCAGGCGGGGAGACCCAGTACTTC.

The rearrangement links TRBV30 to TRBJ1-5; perhaps TRBD1 as D (5 bases). Trimming pared 1 base from V and 9 bases from J, leaving 13 bases between. This CDR3 comprises 13 residues. Germline values: CDR1 GTSNPN, CDR2 SVGIG (reference sequence). The CDR3 nucleotides read TGTGCCTGGAGTGGGCAGGGCGACCTGCCCCAGCATTTT. This translates into CAWSGQGDLPQHF. The variable domain in full, with the rest retrieved from reference TRBV30 and TRBJ1-5, is SQTIHQWPATLVQPVGSPLSLECTVEGTSNPNLYWYRQAAGRGLQLLFYSVGIGQISSEVPQNLSASRPQDRQFILSSKKLLLSDSGFYLCAWSGQGDLPQHFGDGTRLSIL.

The rearrangement joins TRBV5-1 to TRBJ1-2; 7 bases align to TRBD1. The ends lost 3 bases at V and 5 bases at J; junction bases unmatched: 7. There are 14 residues in the CDR3. Germline loops: CDR1 SGHRS, CDR2 YFSETQ. The CDR3 is CASSSLDRPYGYTF. In nucleotides, the CDR3 is TGCGCCAGCAGCTCATTGGACAGGCCTTATGGCTACACCTTC.

This clone was detected only once. The chain recombines TRBV10-3 with TRBJ2-1; D is unclear. V was trimmed by 6 bases and J by 3 bases, leaving 12 bases between them. This CDR3 has 14 residues. Germline V gene data show CDR1 as ENHRY and CDR2 as SYGVKD. CDR3 nucleotide sequence: TGTGCCATCAGCTCGCGGCTAAGCTACAATGAGCAGTTCTTC. This encodes CAISSRLSYNEQFF.

The J gene is TRBJ1-5, the V gene TRBV7-2, with a possible D match to TRBD1 (5 bases). V lost 5 bases and J 7 bases, leaving 18 bases between the germline ends. Germline loops: CDR1 SGHTA, CDR2 FQGNSA. The CDR3 covers 15 residues. The CDR3 loop is CASSPDVGWGQPQHF. CDR3 coding DNA: TGTGCCAGCAGCCCCGATGTGGGTTGGGGCCAGCCCCAGCATTTT.

This chain connects TRBV6-5 to TRBJ1-6; D possibly corresponds to TRBD1 (6 bases). V shed 4 bases and J shed 7 bases, with 11 bases lying between them. Germline values: CDR1 MNHEY, CDR2 SVGAGI. The CDR3 spans 14 residues. The CDR3 loop is CASSLTGVNSPLHF. The CDR3 DNA sequence: TGTGCCAGCAGTTTGACAGGAGTAAATTCACCCCTCCACTTT.